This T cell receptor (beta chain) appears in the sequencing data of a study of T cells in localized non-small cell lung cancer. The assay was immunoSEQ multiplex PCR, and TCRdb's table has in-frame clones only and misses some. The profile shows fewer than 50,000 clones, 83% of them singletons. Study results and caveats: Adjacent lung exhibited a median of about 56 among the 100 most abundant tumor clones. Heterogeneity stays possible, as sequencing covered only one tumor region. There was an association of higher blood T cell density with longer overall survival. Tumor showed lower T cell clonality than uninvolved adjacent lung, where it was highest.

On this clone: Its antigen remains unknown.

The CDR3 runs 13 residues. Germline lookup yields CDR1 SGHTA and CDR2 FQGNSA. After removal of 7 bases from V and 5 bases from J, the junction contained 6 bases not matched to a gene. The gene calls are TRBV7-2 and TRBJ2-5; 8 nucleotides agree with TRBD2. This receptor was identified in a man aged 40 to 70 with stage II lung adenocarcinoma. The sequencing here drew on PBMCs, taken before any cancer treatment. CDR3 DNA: TGTGCCAGCAATCGGGGGGGGAGTGAGACCCAGTACTTC. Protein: CASNRGGSETQYF.